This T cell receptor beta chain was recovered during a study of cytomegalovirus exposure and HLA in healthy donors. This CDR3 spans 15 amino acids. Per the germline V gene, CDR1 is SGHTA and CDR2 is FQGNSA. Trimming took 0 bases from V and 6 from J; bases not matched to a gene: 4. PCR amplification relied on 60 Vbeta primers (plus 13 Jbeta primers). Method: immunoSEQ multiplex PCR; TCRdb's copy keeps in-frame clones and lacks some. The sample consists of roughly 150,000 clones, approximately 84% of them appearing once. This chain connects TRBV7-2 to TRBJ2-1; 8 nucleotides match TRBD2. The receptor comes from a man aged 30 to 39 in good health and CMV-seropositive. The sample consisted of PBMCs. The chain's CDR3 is CASSLALTSANEQFF. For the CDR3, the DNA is TGTGCCAGCAGCTTAGCGCTGACTAGCGCCAATGAGCAGTTCTTC.